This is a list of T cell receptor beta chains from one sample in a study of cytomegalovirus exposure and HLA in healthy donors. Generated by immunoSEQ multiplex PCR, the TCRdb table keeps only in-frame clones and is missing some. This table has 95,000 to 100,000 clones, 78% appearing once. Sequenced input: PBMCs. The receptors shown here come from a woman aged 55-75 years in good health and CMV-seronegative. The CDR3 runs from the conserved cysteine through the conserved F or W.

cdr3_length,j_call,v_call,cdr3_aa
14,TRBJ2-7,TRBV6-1,CASSEGGQSYEQYF
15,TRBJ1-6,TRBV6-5,CASRRKGQGKVPLHF
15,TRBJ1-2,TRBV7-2,CASSLGARRGPGYTF
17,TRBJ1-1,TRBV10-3,CAISTDRGAPMNTEAFF
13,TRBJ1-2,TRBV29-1,CSAPTGTGNGYTF
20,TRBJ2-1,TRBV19,CASSIQYPRSQRERANEQFF
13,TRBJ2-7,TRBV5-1,CASSWNQGYEQYF
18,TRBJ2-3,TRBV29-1,CSVQGGDPYLTSTDTQYF
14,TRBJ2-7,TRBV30,CAWLSASSAYEQYF
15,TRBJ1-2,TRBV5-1,CASSLVVGQGFGYTF
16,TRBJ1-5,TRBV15,CATSRGRQGTVQPQHF
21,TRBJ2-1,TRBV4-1,CASSRIKVPAGSTTSYNEQFF
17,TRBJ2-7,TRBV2,CASSLDRPRELPYEQYF